This TCR beta chain was profiled in a study of T cell responses to AZD1222 COVID-19 vaccine. Turning to the study itself: Recipients boosted at about 4 weeks or about 12 weeks are pooled.

Regarding the study as a whole: It was only after the peak T cell response that any repertoires were sampled. Along spike, vaccine-associated CD4 TCRs were found throughout, with dominance at 160-218 and 743-854. Clonal diversity was possibly underestimated; the donors were predominantly white British and more often female.

V was clipped by 4 bases and J by 8 bases, with 11 bases between them. The germline gives CDR1 MNHEY, CDR2 SVGEGT. The CDR3 is made up of 12 amino acids. For this clone: The antigen is not known.

The data were produced by immunoSEQ multiplex PCR, yet TCRdb's version contains in-frame clones alone and is incomplete. The data show about 150,000 clones, about 93% seen once. The receptor comes from an adult in good health. This material consisted of peripheral blood, taken on day 0 of AZD1222 vaccination. J is TRBJ1-2 and V is TRBV6-2 or TRBV6-3; D might be TRBD1 (6 bases). The CDR3 DNA is TGTGCCAGCAGTTCGGACAGCAGGGGCTACACCTTC. This encodes CASSSDSRGYTF.